This TCR beta chain came from a study of radiotherapy plus CTLA-4 blockade in lung cancer. This CDR3 is built from 13 residues. V was pared by 4 bases and J by 4 bases, with 9 bases between. Germline-derived CDR1 and CDR2 are LNHDA and SQIVND (reference sequence). Study results and caveats: Peripheral blood showed expansion of tumor-derived TCR clones after radiotherapy and ipilimumab.

The repertoire was sequenced with immunoSEQ multiplex PCR; TCRdb's copy has only in-frame clones and lacks some. The sample consists of tens of thousands of clones, more than 60% of them appearing once. Concerning this clone: Its antigen remains unidentified.

V usage is TRBV19 and J usage is TRBJ2-3; maybe TRBD1 (6 bases). This specimen consisted of peripheral blood, obtained from a patient treated with radiotherapy plus ipilimumab. This receptor was taken from a human donor with non-small cell lung cancer who had a partial response to radiotherapy plus ipilimumab. Some clones in this sample may be carry-over from other donors' samples. CDR3: CASSNRESDTQYF. CDR3 nucleotide sequence: TGTGCCAGTAGTAACAGGGAGTCAGATACGCAGTATTTT.